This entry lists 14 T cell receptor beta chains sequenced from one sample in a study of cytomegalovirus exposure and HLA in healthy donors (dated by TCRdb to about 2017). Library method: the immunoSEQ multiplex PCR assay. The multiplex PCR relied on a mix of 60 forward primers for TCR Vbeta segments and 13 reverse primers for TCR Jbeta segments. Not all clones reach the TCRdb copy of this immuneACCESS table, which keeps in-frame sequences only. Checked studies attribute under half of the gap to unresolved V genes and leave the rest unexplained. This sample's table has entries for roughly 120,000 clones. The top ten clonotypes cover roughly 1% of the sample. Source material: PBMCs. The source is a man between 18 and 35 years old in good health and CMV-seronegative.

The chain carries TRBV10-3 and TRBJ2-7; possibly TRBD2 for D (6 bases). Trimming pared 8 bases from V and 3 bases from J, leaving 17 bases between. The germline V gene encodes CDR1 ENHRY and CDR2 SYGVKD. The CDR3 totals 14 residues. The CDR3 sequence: CAIGVGQEGYEQYF. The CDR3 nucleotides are TGTGCCATCGGTGTGGGTCAGGAGGGCTACGAGCAGTACTTC.

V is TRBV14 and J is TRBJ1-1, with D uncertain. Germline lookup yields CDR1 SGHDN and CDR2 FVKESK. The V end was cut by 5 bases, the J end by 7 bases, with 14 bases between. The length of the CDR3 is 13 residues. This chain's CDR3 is CASSFDTDFEAFF. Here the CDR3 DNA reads TGTGCCAGCAGCTTTGACACAGATTTTGAAGCTTTCTTT.

CDR3 coding DNA: TGTGCCAGCAGTCGGATGCAGGGAAACTATGGCTACACCTTC. This codes for CASSRMQGNYGYTF. The chain couples TRBV6-5 to TRBJ1-2; weak D call: TRBD1 (5 bases). The length of the CDR3 is 14 residues. From germline, CDR1 is MNHEY and CDR2 SVGAGI. V lost 5 bases and J lost 2, with 12 bases in between.

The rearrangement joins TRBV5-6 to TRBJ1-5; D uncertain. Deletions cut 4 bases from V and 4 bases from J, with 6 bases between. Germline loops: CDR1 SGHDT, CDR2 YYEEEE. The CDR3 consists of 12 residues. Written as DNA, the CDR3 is TGTGCCAGCAGCATAGTTAATCAGCCCCAGCATTTT. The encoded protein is CASSIVNQPQHF.

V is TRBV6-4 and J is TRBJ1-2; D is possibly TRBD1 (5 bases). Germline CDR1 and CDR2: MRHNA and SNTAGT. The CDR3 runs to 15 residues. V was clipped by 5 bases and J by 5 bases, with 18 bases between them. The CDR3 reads CASSNRAGLLYGYTF. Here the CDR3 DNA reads TGTGCCAGCAGTAACCGAGCGGGGCTTCTGTATGGCTACACCTTC.

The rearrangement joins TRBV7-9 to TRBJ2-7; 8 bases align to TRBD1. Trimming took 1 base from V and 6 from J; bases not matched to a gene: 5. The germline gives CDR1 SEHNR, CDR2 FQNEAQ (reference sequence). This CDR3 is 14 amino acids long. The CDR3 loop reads CASSLEGTGREQYF. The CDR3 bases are TGTGCCAGCAGCTTAGAAGGGACAGGTCGCGAGCAGTACTTC.

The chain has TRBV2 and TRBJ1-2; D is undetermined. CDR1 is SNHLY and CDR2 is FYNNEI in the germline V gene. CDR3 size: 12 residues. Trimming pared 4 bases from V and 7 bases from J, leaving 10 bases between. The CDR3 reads CASSGSPGGYTF. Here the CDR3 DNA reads TGTGCCAGCAGTGGGTCCCCCGGTGGCTACACCTTC.

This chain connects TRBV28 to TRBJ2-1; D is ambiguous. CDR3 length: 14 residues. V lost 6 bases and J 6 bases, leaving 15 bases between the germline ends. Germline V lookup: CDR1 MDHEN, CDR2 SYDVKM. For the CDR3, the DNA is TGTGCCAGCAGACCCCCCCTACTCGGCAATGAGCAGTTCTTC. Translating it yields CASRPPLLGNEQFF.

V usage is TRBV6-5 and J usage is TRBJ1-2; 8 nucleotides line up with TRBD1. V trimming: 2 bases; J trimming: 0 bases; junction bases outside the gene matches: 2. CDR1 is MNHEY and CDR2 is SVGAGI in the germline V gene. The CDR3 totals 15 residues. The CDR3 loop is CASSYAGGTNYGYTF. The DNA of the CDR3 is TGTGCCAGCAGTTACGCAGGGGGCACTAACTATGGCTACACCTTC.

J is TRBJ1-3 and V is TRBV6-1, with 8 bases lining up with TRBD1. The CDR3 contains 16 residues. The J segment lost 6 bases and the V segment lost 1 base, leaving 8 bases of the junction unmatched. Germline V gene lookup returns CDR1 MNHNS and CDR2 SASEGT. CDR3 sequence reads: CASSEGLWTGKNTIYF. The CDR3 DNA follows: TGTGCCAGCAGTGAAGGGTTGTGGACAGGGAAAAACACCATATATTTT.

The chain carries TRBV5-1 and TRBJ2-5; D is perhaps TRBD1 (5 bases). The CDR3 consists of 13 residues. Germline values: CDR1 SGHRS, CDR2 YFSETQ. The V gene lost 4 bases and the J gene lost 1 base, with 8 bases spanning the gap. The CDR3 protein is CASSDSLQETQYF. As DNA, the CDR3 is TGCGCCAGCAGCGACAGTCTCCAAGAGACCCAGTACTTC.

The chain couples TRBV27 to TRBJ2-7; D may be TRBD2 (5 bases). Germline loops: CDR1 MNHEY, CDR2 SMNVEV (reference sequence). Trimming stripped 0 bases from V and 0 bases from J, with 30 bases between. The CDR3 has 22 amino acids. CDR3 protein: CASSLSPPGKWPRSQYSYEQYF. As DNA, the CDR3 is TGTGCCAGCAGTTTATCGCCCCCGGGAAAATGGCCCCGGTCCCAGTACTCCTACGAGCAGTACTTC.

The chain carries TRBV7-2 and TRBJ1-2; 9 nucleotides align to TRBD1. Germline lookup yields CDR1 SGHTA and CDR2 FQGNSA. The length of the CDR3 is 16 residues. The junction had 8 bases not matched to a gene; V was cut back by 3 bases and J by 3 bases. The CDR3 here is CASSFTPGQGDYGYTF. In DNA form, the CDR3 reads TGTGCCAGCAGCTTCACTCCGGGACAGGGCGACTATGGCTACACCTTC.

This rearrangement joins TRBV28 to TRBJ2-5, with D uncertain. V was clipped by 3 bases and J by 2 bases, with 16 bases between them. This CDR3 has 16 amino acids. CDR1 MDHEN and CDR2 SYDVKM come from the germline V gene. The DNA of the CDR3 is TGTGCCAGCAGTTTTTCGGTTCCTTGGAGTCAAGAGACCCAGTACTTC. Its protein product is CASSFSVPWSQETQYF.